These 11 T cell receptor beta chains share one sample of origin, sequenced in a study of blood T cell repertoires in COVID-19. Generated by immunoSEQ multiplex PCR, the TCRdb table keeps only in-frame clones and is missing some. The sample holds roughly 100,000 clones; over 80% are singletons and the top ten take roughly 5.6%. Sequencing was performed on peripheral blood. These receptors all come from a man between 45 and 60 years old with active COVID-19.

The V gene is TRBV9, the J gene TRBJ1-3; possibly TRBD1 for D (6 bases). This CDR3 comprises 14 residues. CDR1 and CDR2 (germline): SGDLS, YYNGEE. V shed 4 bases and J shed 4 bases, with 12 bases lying between them. In DNA, the CDR3 is TGTGCCAGCAGCACTAGGACAGAGGGAAACACCATATATTTT. Protein sequence: CASSTRTEGNTIYF.

The chain carries TRBV18 and TRBJ1-1; D possibly corresponds to TRBD1 (6 bases). V dropped 1 base and J dropped 8 bases, with 17 bases sitting between them. Germline lookup yields CDR1 KGHSH and CDR2 LQKENI. This CDR3 has 15 residues. The CDR3 region is CASSPQKGAGDEAFF. The CDR3 nucleotides are TGTGCCAGCTCACCACAAAAGGGAGCAGGGGACGAAGCTTTCTTT. The entire variable domain, with the rest obtained from reference TRBV18 and TRBJ1-1, is as follows: NAGVMQNPRHLVRRRGQEARLRCSPMKGHSHVYWYRQLPEEGLKFMVYLQKENIIDESGMPKERFSAEFPKEGPSILRIQQVVRGDSAAYFCASSPQKGAGDEAFFGQGTRLTVV.

CDR3 coding DNA: TGTGCCACCAGTGACCAGACAGGGGTCGAGACCCAGTACTTC. Its translation: CATSDQTGVETQYF. J is TRBJ2-5 and V is TRBV24-1, with 8 bases fitting TRBD1. This CDR3 comprises 14 residues. The trim removed 4 bases at V and 5 bases at J, leaving 5 bases unmatched. Germline CDR1 is KGHDR and CDR2 is SFDVKD.

The chain links TRBV2 to TRBJ2-1, with 7 bases lining up with TRBD1. The CDR3 contains 17 residues. V lost 8 bases, J lost 0 bases, and 13 bases stayed unmatched. CDR1 and CDR2 from the germline V gene are SNHLY and FYNNEI. CDR3 protein: CASRPRGWTGSYNEQFF. The CDR3 coding sequence is TGTGCCAGCCGCCCGAGAGGCTGGACAGGCTCCTACAATGAGCAGTTCTTC.

This clone was recorded once. The V and J genes are TRBV19 and TRBJ1-5; D gene uncertain. The CDR3 covers 13 residues. Between the trimmed V and J ends, which lost 4 bases and 2 bases, there was a span of 6 bases. CDR1 and CDR2 from the germline V gene are LNHDA and SQIVND (reference sequence). This CDR3 is CASSTVRNQPQHF. For the CDR3, the DNA is TGTGCCAGTAGTACGGTTCGCAATCAGCCCCAGCATTTT.

The rearrangement links TRBV10-3 to TRBJ1-5; D uncertain. CDR3 length equals 13 residues. Trimming removed 2 bases at V and 7 bases at J, with 9 bases between. CDR1 is ENHRY, CDR2 SYGVKD, per germline. CDR3 coding DNA: TGTGCCATCAGTGAGGACTCCATCCAGCCCCAGCATTTT. It codes for CAISEDSIQPQHF.

V usage is TRBV6-6 and J usage is TRBJ1-2; D may be TRBD1 (6 bases). Germline-derived CDR1 and CDR2 are MNHNY and SVGAGI (reference sequence). V was cut by 8 bases and J by 4 bases, with 14 bases left in between. This CDR3 region has 13 residues. DNA of the CDR3: TGTGCCAGCCGTGACAGGCTTACCTATGGCTACACCTTC. Translated, it gives CASRDRLTYGYTF.

Notes on this clone: Distinct nucleotide sequences in the sample also encode this CDR3. The rearrangement joins TRBV19 to TRBJ1-5; D gene ambiguous. Trimming removed 4 bases from V and 0 bases from J, with 4 bases in between. The germline gives CDR1 LNHDA, CDR2 SQIVND (reference sequence). The CDR3 extends over 13 amino acids. CDR3 bases: TGTGCCAGTAGTAGCAGTAGCAATCAGCCCCAGCATTTT. Protein sequence: CASSSSSNQPQHF.

The genes are TRBV15 and TRBJ1-5; 10 nucleotides align to TRBD1. CDR3 length: 17 residues. The V gene end was trimmed by 3 bases and the J gene end by 7 bases; junction bases not matched to a gene: 12. Germline V gene sequence: CDR1 LNHNV, CDR2 YYDKDF (reference sequence). The chain's CDR3 is CATSSRDRGRVKQPQHF. CDR3 in DNA: TGTGCCACCAGCAGCCGGGACAGGGGTAGGGTGAAACAGCCCCAGCATTTT.

The chain employs TRBV2 and TRBJ2-3; weak D call: TRBD1 (6 bases). The length of the CDR3 is 16 residues. Trimming pared 6 bases from V and 2 bases from J, leaving 18 bases between. The V gene's germline CDR1 is SNHLY and CDR2 FYNNEI. The chain's CDR3 is CASSKATGRSTDTQYF. CDR3 bases: TGTGCCAGCAGCAAAGCGACAGGCCGCTCCACAGATACGCAGTATTTT.

A single count supports this clone. CDR3 sequence (DNA): TGTGCCAGCAGATCTATCCGATCTGGGGCCAACGTCCTGACTTTC. Amino acids: CASRSIRSGANVLTF. V is TRBV11-2 and J is TRBJ2-6; D remains ambiguous. Per germline, CDR1 SGHAT and CDR2 FQNNGV. Trimming stripped 6 bases from V and 1 base from J, with 10 bases between. The CDR3 has 15 residues.